A single sample gave rise to the 2 T cell receptor beta chains below, sequenced in a study of blood T cell repertoires in COVID-19. Measured with immunoSEQ multiplex PCR; TCRdb has only the in-frame clones, and not every one. The repertoire includes over 100,000 clones, 87% of them detected once, and under 3% sits in the top ten. Sequencing was performed on peripheral blood. Receptors originate from a man over 45 with active COVID-19.

This clone was detected only a few times. The CDR3 sequence: CASSQVVADMRATGELFF. CDR3 bases: TGTGCCAGCAGCCAAGTCGTGGCCGACATGAGGGCGACCGGGGAGCTGTTTTTT. The gene calls are TRBV3-1 (or the pseudogene TRBV3-2) and TRBJ2-2; TRBD2 is a possible D gene (5 bases). The CDR3 contains 18 residues. Trimming shortened V by 1 base and J by 5 bases, and 20 bases separated the two germline ends. The germline V gene has CDR1 LGHDT and CDR2 YNNKEL (reference sequence).

Regarding this clone: Other nucleotide sequences from this sample produce the same CDR3. This chain links TRBV20-1 with TRBJ2-7; D gene ambiguous. This CDR3 is built from 11 residues. V was cut by 3 bases and J by 5 bases, with 8 bases left in between. Per the germline V gene, CDR1 is DFQATT and CDR2 is SNEGSKA (reference sequence). The CDR3 loop is CSARSGHEQYF. The DNA of the CDR3 is TGCAGTGCTAGGTCTGGCCACGAGCAGTACTTC.